A selection of T cell receptor beta chains follows, all from one sample in a study of identical twins. MiXCR, run by TCRdb on the 5' RACE reads, gives a single entry per CDR3 protein. This table holds approximately 500,000 distinct CDR3 sequences, 24% found once. In addition, the sample was reused for a study of T cells expressing NK-cell markers.

The source material was CD4+ T cells sorted from blood. Receptors were obtained from a woman between 18 and 29 years old in good health. The conserved cysteine and the conserved F or W are not part of the CDR3 here. Expanded clones get a size class; other rows say once, few or many, or leave the size out.

>TRBV7-9|few
ASSLGHRRGTNEQY
>TRBV2|few
ASRPTLGTGNTIY
>TRBV12-3/TRBV12-4|few
ASTYRDRGGEQY
>TRBV6-5|NA
ASSYSSLQGKYGYT
>TRBV29-1|many
SVRRESTDTQY
>TRBV21-1|NA
ASGKGPSGKGACTDTQY
>TRBV7-9|NA
ASSFAQGNEQY
>TRBV10-2|few
ASSESRLAGGSSTDTQY
>TRBV20-1|NA
SVRQGKETQY
>TRBV5-1|NA
ASSQQQETQY
>TRBV29-1|once
SAQTGKETQY
>TRBV20-1|NA
SASPNEQF
>TRBV10-3|NA
ATAEAAEQY
>TRBV7-9|NA
ASTKTAVASYEQY
>TRBV20-1|NA
SARGRANTGELF
>TRBV7-9|NA
ASSEGQGSIRQY
>TRBV15|NA
ATSRDAGGQRNEQF
>TRBV20-1|NA
SASAGETQY
>TRBV3-1|NA
ASSRGRLGGTDTQY
>TRBV30|few
AWSVQGKNYGYT
>TRBV5-5|few
ASSVAGTGAWGYT
>TRBV5-1|NA
ASSSQGMSGNTIY
>TRBV4-3|NA
ASSPKRANEQF
>TRBV5-5|NA
ASSSFGTGGIQY
>TRBV11-3|NA
ASSSYQSPTDTQY
>TRBV20-1|NA
SASSPRTYEQY
>TRBV7-9|few
ASSLAGGAEAF
>TRBV20-1|NA
SARSGNTYTEAS
>TRBV6-5|NA
ASSNRALNTEAF
>TRBV3-1|few
ASSQVKFHSSSYNEQF
>TRBV7-3|NA
ASSLMPAGNTEAF
>TRBV11-1|NA
ASSLALEREEVTGELF
>TRBV5-4|few
ASNTGGKDSPLH
>TRBV20-1|few
SAGRWGGLDTQY
>TRBV6-1|NA
CSGRALYNEQF
>TRBV11-3|NA
ASSLLGDNEQF
>TRBV10-3|NA
AISSTQRGGTNEQF
>TRBV6-1|NA
ASSLTGTGGGETQY
>TRBV15|few
ATSRGFLVQPQH
>TRBV5-1|NA
ASSSSGTVGEQY
>TRBV7-9|few
ASSLGSGRAKDTQY
>TRBV5-1|few
ASMSLASSYNEQF